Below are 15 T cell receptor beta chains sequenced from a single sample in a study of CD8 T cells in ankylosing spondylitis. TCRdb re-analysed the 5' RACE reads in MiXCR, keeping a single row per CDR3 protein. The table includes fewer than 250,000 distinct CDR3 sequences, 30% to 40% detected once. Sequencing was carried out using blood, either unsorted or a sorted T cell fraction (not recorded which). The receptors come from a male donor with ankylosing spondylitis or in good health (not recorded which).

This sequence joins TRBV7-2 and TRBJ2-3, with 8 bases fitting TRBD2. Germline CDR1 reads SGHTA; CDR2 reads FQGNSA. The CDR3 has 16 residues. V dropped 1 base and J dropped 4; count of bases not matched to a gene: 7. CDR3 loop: CASSLGPGGHADTQYF. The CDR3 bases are TGTGCCAGCAGCTTAGGCCCGGGGGGGCACGCAGATACGCAGTATTTT.

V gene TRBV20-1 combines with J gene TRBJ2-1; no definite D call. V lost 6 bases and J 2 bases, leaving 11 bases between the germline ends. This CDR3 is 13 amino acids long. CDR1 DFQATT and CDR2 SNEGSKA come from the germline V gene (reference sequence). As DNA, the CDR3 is TGCAGTGCAGATCGATCTACCTACAATGAGCAGTTCTTC. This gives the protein CSADRSTYNEQFF.

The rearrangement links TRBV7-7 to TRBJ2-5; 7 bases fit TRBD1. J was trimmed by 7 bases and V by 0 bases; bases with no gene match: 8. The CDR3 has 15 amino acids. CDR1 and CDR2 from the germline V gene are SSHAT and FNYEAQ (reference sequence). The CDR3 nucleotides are TGTGCCAGCAGCTTAGCCGGGACAGCAGATTCGACCCAGTACTTC. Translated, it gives CASSLAGTADSTQYF. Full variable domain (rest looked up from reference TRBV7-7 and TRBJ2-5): GAGVSQSPRYKVTKRGQDVTLRCDPISSHATLYWYQQALGQGPEFLTYFNYEAQPDKSGLPSDRFSAERPEGSISTLTIQRTEQRDSAMYRCASSLAGTADSTQYFGPGTRLLVL.

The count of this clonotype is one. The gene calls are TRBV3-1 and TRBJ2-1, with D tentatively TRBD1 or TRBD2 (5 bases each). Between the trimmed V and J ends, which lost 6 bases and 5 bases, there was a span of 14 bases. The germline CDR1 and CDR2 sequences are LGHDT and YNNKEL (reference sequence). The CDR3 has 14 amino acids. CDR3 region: CASRLRGNNNEQFF. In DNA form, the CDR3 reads TGTGCCAGCAGGTTGAGGGGCAATAACAATGAGCAGTTCTTC.

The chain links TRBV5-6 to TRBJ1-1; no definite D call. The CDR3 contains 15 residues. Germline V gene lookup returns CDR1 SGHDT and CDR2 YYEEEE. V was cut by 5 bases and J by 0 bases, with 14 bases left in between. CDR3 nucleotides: TGTGCCAGCAGGCCGTTTGGACGGCTGAACACTGAAGCTTTCTTT. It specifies CASRPFGRLNTEAFF.

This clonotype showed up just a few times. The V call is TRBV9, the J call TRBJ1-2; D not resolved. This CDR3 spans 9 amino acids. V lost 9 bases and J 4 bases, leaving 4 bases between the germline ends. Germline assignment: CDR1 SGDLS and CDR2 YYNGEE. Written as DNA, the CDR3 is TGTGCCACCCGCTATGGCTACACCTTC. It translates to CATRYGYTF.

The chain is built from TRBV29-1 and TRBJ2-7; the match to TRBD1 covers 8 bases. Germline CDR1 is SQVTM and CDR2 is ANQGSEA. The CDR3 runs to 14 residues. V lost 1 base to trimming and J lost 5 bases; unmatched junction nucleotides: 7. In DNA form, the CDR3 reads TGCAGCGTTGAAGTCTCAGGGGGCCCGAACGAGCAGTACTTC. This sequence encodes CSVEVSGGPNEQYF.

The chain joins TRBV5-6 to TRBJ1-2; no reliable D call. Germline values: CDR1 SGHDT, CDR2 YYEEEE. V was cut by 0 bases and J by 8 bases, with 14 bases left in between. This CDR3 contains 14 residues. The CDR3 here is CASSLASGPVGYTF. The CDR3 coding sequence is TGTGCCAGCAGCTTGGCCTCGGGCCCCGTCGGCTACACCTTC.

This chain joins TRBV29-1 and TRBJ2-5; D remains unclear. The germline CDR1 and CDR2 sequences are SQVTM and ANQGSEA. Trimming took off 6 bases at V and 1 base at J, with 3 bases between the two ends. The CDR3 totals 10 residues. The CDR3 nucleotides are TGCAGCGTGGCCCAAGAGACCCAGTACTTC. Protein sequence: CSVAQETQYF. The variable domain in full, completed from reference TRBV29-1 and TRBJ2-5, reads SAVISQKPSRDICQRGTSLTIQCQVDSQVTMMFWYRQQPGQSLTLIATANQGSEATYESGFVIDKFPISRPNLTFSTLTVSNMSPEDSSIYLCSVAQETQYFGPGTRLLVL.

CDR3 amino acids: CASSLASSGGYEQYF. The CDR3 DNA reads as TGTGCCAGCAGCTTAGCGTCTAGCGGGGGCTACGAGCAGTACTTC. The chain is built from TRBV7-2 and TRBJ2-7, with 10 bases identical to TRBD2. The CDR3 loop spans 15 amino acids. V was clipped by 0 bases and J by 3 bases; unmatched bases: 2. Germline V gene data show CDR1 as SGHTA and CDR2 as FQGNSA.

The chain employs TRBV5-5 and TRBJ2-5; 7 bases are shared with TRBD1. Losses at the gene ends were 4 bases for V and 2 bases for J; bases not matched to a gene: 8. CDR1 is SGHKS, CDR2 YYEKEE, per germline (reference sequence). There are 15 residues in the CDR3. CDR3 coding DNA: TGTGCCAGCAGCCCCTATGGGGACAGTCAAGAGACCCAGTACTTC. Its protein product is CASSPYGDSQETQYF.

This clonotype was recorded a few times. As DNA, the CDR3 is TGTGCCAGCACTTGGGGCACTGAAGCTTTCTTT. This gives the protein CASTWGTEAFF. The chain has TRBV12-3 or TRBV12-4 and TRBJ1-1; D not resolved. Trimming left V 7 bases short and J 4 bases short, with 7 bases between. This CDR3 region has 11 residues.

This chain's CDR3 is CASSWGREPQHF. CDR3 in DNA: TGTGCCAGCAGCTGGGGGCGAGAGCCCCAGCATTTT. The chain links TRBV12-3 or TRBV12-4 to TRBJ1-5; the D gene is possibly TRBD1 (6 bases). V lost 6 bases, J lost 8 bases, and 11 bases lay in between. The CDR3 has 12 amino acids.

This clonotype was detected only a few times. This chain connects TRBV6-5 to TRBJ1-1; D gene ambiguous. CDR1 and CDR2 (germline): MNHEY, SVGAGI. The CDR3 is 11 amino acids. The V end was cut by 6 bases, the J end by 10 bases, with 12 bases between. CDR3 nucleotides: TGTGCCAGCAGCCCCGGGAGTGGAGCTTTCTTT. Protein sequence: CASSPGSGAFF.

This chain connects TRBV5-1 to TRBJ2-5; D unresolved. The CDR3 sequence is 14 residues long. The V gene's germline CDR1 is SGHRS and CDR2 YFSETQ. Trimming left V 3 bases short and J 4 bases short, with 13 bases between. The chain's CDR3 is CASSWKGDRETQYF. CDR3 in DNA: TGCGCCAGCAGCTGGAAGGGCGACCGAGAGACCCAGTACTTC.